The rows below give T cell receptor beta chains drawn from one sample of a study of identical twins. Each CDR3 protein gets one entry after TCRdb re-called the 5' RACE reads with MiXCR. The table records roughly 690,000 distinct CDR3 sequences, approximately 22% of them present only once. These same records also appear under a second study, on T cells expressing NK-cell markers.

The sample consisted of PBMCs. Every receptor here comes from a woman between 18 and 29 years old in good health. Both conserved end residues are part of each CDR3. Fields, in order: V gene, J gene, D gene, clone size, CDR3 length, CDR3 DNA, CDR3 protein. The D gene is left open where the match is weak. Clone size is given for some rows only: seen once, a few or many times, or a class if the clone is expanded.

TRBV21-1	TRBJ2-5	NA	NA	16	TGTGCCAGCACCCAAGGAGAACAGGGTGAGGGGGAGACCCAGTACTTC	CASTQGEQGEGETQYF
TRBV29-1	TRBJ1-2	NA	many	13	TGCAGCGTCGACGGCCACCTCGGGGAAGGCTACACCTTC	CSVDGHLGEGYTF
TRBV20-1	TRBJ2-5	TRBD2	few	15	TGCAGTGCGAGGCTTTTAGCGGGAGCCCAAGAGACCCAGTACTTC	CSARLLAGAQETQYF
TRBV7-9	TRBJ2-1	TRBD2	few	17	TGTGCCAGCAGCTTACAAGGACTAGCGGGGGGGACCAATGAGCAGTTCTTC	CASSLQGLAGGTNEQFF
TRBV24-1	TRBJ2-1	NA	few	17	TGTGCCACCAGTGAAACGATCTTTGAAGTCCCTAGCAATGAGCAGTTCTTC	CATSETIFEVPSNEQFF
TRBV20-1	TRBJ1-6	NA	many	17	TGCAGTGCCCGAAAAGCGGGGGGCAGCTCCTATAATTCACCCCTCCACTTT	CSARKAGGSSYNSPLHF
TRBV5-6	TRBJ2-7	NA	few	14	TGTGCCAGCAGCTTCGAGGGAATGGCCTACGAGCAGTACTTC	CASSFEGMAYEQYF
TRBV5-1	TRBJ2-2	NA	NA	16	TGCGCCAGCAGCTTGGTGGGACCGTCGAACACCGGGGAGCTGTTTTTT	CASSLVGPSNTGELFF
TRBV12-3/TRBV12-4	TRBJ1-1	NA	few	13	TGTGCCAGCACCCTGGAGAGTAACACTGAAGCTTTCTTT	CASTLESNTEAFF
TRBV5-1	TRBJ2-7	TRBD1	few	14	TGCGCCAGCAGCCGAGACAGGGCCGCCTACGAGCAGTACTTC	CASSRDRAAYEQYF
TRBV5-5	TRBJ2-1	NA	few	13	TGTGCCAGCAGCTTGGACCAGTACAATGAGCAGTTCTTC	CASSLDQYNEQFF
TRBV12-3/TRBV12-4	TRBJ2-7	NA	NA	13	TGTGCCAGCAGTTTCGAGGGAACCTACGAGCAGTACTTC	CASSFEGTYEQYF
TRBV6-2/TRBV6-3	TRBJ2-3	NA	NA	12	TGTGCCAGCAGTTACGGACGGGAAAAGCAGTATTTT	CASSYGREKQYF
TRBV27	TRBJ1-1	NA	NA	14	TGTGCCAGCAGTTTCAGGCAAAGCAACACTGAAGCTTTCTTT	CASSFRQSNTEAFF
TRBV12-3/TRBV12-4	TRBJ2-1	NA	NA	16	TGTGCCAGCAGTTTTCGGGTAGCGGATTCCTACAATGAGCAGTTCTTC	CASSFRVADSYNEQFF
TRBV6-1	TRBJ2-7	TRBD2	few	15	TGTGCCAGCAGTGAATGGCTAGCGGGATCTGGCGAGCAGTACTTC	CASSEWLAGSGEQYF
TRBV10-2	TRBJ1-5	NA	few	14	TGCGCCAGCAGTGTGGACAGTATGAATCAGCCCCAGCATTTT	CASSVDSMNQPQHF
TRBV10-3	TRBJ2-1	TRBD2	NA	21	TGTGCCATCAGTGAGGGGTGGGCTAGCGGATCCGGGAGGAGCTCCTACAATGAGCAGTTCTTC	CAISEGWASGSGRSSYNEQFF